The following is a T cell receptor beta chain sequence with its context. TRAV and TRBV primers primed cDNA for both TCRalpha and TCRbeta. For amplifying TCRs, the PCR ran for about 20 cycles with Phusion, which was used together with a constant-region primer and the adapter on the V primers. TCRdb passed the reads through MiXCR, listing each CDR3 protein once. The table lists about 14,000 distinct CDR3 sequences, roughly 52% of them singletons, with around 3.8% in the top ten. The record originates from a study of low-dose radiotherapy and immunotherapy resistance in tumors. Whole-study context: Cyclophosphamide went in intravenously at 200 mg/m2 every two weeks, one day before radiation and immunotherapy.

Germline CDR1 is SGHRS and CDR2 is YFSETQ. V lost 3 bases to trimming and J lost 4 bases; unmatched junction nucleotides: 6. The CDR3 spans 15 residues. V and J are TRBV5-1 and TRBJ1-3, with 8 positions matching TRBD1. The clonotype comes from a human donor with advanced metastatic prostate, ovarian, gallbladder or colorectal cancer (not recorded which). This table probably holds off-target reads from a library built for another chain. In DNA, the CDR3 is TGCGCCAGCAGCTACTGGACAGGGACCGGAAACACCATATATTTT. The encoded protein is CASSYWTGTGNTIYF.